Below, one T cell receptor (beta chain) is given with its context. These data originate in a study of shared T cell receptors in the human thymus. TCRdb's copy holds only in-frame clones and misses some; the assay was immunoSEQ multiplex PCR. The table lists about 710,000 clones, about 87% of them singletons. Trimming cost V 8 bases and J 4 bases, with 17 bases left between them. This CDR3 has 14 residues. The germline CDR1 and CDR2 sequences are SGHAT and FQNNGV. These data also featured in a second study, about human thymus T cells. This second report adds: Thymic material originated from resections removed in the course of corrective heart surgery. Both thymic and peripheral blood repertoires showed apparently biased V and J usage. Related reports documented highly overlapping thymic repertoires among unrelated individuals.

The source is a boy under three years old with a congenital heart defect. This chain links TRBV11-2 with TRBJ2-5; possibly TRBD2 for D (6 bases). The source material was thymocytes. The CDR3 bases are TGTGCCAGCGGACATCTACCCGGGGGAGAGACCCAGTACTTC. Protein product: CASGHLPGGETQYF.